The clone carrying this TCR beta chain was detected ten times or more. The antigen remains unidentified. This record belongs to a study of T cells in Graves' hyperthyroidism and ophthalmopathy. The TCR beta CDR3 regions underwent amplification using RNA transcripts as the source. HTBI primers were employed in a first-round RT-PCR of the TCR CDR3. TCRdb re-analysed the multiplex PCR reads in MiXCR, keeping a single row per CDR3 protein. The top ten hold roughly 8.2% of the sample, which has a few hundred thousand distinct CDR3 sequences, about 45% seen once. General study points: Progression to ophthalmopathy was predicted a median of 6.5 months early.

CDR1 and CDR2 (germline): LNHNV, YYDKDF (reference sequence). The CDR3 is 14 amino acids. V lost 7 bases to trimming and J lost 0 bases, with 10 bases between them. If no ophthalmopathy progression occurred within 18 months, Graves' hyperthyroidism was stable. Investigators excluded patients with uncontrolled infection, other autoimmune disease, pregnancy or lactation. This TCR was sampled from a young woman with Graves' hyperthyroidism. Material for sequencing was peripheral blood or thyroid tissue (not recorded which). The chain uses TRBV15 and TRBJ1-5, with D perhaps TRBD1 (5 bases). Written as DNA, the CDR3 is TGTGCCACCAACAACAGGAATAGCAATCAGCCCCAGCATTTT. Translating gives CATNNRNSNQPQHF.